The next 26 T cell receptor beta chains were all read from a single sample in a study of cytomegalovirus exposure and HLA in healthy donors. PCR primers comprised 60 Vbeta and 13 Jbeta primers. This table comes from immunoSEQ multiplex PCR, and its TCRdb copy is limited to in-frame clones, with some not included. The top ten clones hold roughly 2.6% of a sample with about 110,000 clones, roughly 80% of them seen once. The source material was PBMCs. These receptors all stem from a man in his thirties or forties in good health and CMV-seropositive.

This clone was seen a handful of times. The gene calls are TRBV5-1 and TRBJ2-4; 8 positions match TRBD2. Germline V gene sequence: CDR1 SGHRS, CDR2 YFSETQ. The CDR3 sequence is 17 residues long. The junction had 13 bases not matched to a gene; V was cut back by 4 bases and J by 4 bases. In nucleotides, the CDR3 is TGCGCCAGCAGCGCCACAGGGATCAGCGGGGGAAAAAACATTCAGTACTTC. Translating gives CASSATGISGGKNIQYF.

The genes are TRBV9 and TRBJ2-7, with D unresolved. The CDR3 is made up of 14 amino acids. With 0 bases removed from V and 5 bases from J, the gap between germline ends came to 12 bases. Per germline, CDR1 SGDLS and CDR2 YYNGEE. The CDR3 here is CASSVDPAADEQYF. The CDR3 nucleotides are TGTGCCAGCAGCGTAGACCCGGCGGCGGACGAGCAGTACTTC.

The genes are TRBV7-9 and TRBJ2-5, with a weak D call TRBD1 (6 bases). The better agreement between TRBJ2-7 and the DNA end casts doubt on the J call. The germline gives CDR1 SEHNR, CDR2 FQNEAQ (reference sequence). The CDR3 runs 13 residues. The CDR3 region is CASSFNRENEQYF. The CDR3 nucleotides are TGTGCCAGCAGCTTCAACAGGGAAAACGAGCAGTACTTC.

This chain joins TRBV5-4 and TRBJ2-1; TRBD2 agrees at 13 bases. The CDR3 is made up of 15 amino acids. V lost 4 bases and J lost 4; bases outside the gene matches: 2. Germline CDR1 is SGHNT and CDR2 is YYREEE (reference sequence). CDR3 bases: TGTGCCAGCAGCCCGACTAGCGGGAGGTACAATGAGCAGTTCTTC. This sequence encodes CASSPTSGRYNEQFF.

The rearrangement uses TRBV27 and TRBJ1-2; D is perhaps TRBD1 (5 bases). CDR3 length equals 13 residues. With 4 bases removed from V and 4 bases from J, the gap between germline ends came to 10 bases. Germline CDR1 is MNHEY and CDR2 is SMNVEV (reference sequence). The CDR3: CASSWGLGYGYTF. The CDR3 DNA sequence: TGTGCCAGCAGTTGGGGCCTGGGCTATGGCTACACCTTC.

This chain uses TRBV19 with TRBJ1-1, with unresolved D. The CDR3 covers 14 residues. CDR1 is LNHDA and CDR2 is SQIVND in the germline V gene (reference sequence). V was cut by 8 bases and J by 2 bases, with 15 bases left in between. The CDR3: CASGATGINTEAFF. The CDR3, as DNA: TGTGCCAGTGGAGCGACGGGGATAAACACTGAAGCTTTCTTT.

The chain combines TRBV4-2 with TRBJ1-2; no clear D. Trimming removed 3 bases from V and 4 bases from J, with 9 bases in between. Germline CDR1 reads LGHNA; CDR2 reads YNFKEQ. The CDR3 covers 13 residues. The CDR3 nucleotides read TGTGCCAGCAGCCAGGAGGGCCTCTATGGCTACACCTTC. Protein product: CASSQEGLYGYTF.

The V and J genes are TRBV29-1 and TRBJ1-1, with TRBD1 as a possible D gene (6 bases). CDR3 length equals 14 residues. Germline values: CDR1 SQVTM, CDR2 ANQGSEA. V was pared by 1 base and J by 5 bases, with 14 bases between. The CDR3 reads CSVEVAGVGTEAFF. The CDR3 coding sequence is TGCAGCGTTGAAGTGGCAGGGGTAGGTACTGAAGCTTTCTTT.

The J gene is TRBJ1-1, the V gene TRBV27, with TRBD1 matching over 8 bases. With 5 bases clipped from V and 4 bases from J, the junction kept 6 bases outside the gene matches. CDR3 length equals 14 residues. Per the germline V gene, CDR1 is MNHEY and CDR2 is SMNVEV (reference sequence). CDR3 loop: CASSHTGGTTEAFF. The CDR3 nucleotides are TGTGCCAGCAGTCATACAGGGGGGACCACTGAAGCTTTCTTT.

The chain has TRBV10-3 and TRBJ2-7, with 11 bases fitting TRBD2. Germline V gene lookup returns CDR1 ENHRY and CDR2 SYGVKD. V dropped 6 bases and J dropped 4; count of bases not matched to a gene: 5. This CDR3 is 14 amino acids long. The DNA of the CDR3 is TGTGCCATCAGGGCCGGGACTAGCGGATACGAGCAGTACTTC. Protein product: CAIRAGTSGYEQYF.

J is TRBJ1-2 and V is TRBV19, with TRBD1 matching over 9 bases. This CDR3 spans 15 amino acids. Germline CDR1 and CDR2: LNHDA and SQIVND (reference sequence). V dropped 3 bases and J dropped 4; count of bases not matched to a gene: 6. CDR3 sequence reads: CASSILRQGGYGYTF. The CDR3 coding sequence is TGTGCCAGTAGTATTCTCCGACAGGGGGGCTATGGCTACACCTTC.

J is TRBJ1-1 and V is TRBV9; 8 positions agree with TRBD1. The CDR3 covers 14 residues. CDR1 is SGDLS, CDR2 YYNGEE, per germline. V shed 0 bases, J shed 3 bases, and the junction held 1 base outside the gene matches. The CDR3 loop is CASSVGDRHTEAFF. CDR3 coding DNA: TGTGCCAGCAGCGTAGGGGACAGGCACACTGAAGCTTTCTTT. Looking up the rest from reference TRBV9 and TRBJ1-1 gives the full variable domain: DSGVTQTPKHLITATGQRVTLRCSPRSGDLSVYWYQQSLDQGLQFLIQYYNGEERAKGNILERFSAQQFPDLHSELNLSSLELGDSALYFCASSVGDRHTEAFFGQGTRLTVV.

This rearrangement joins TRBV13 to TRBJ2-3; no definite D call. The CDR3 length is 18 residues. The germline V gene encodes CDR1 PRHDT and CDR2 FYEKMQ (reference sequence). V lost 2 bases and J lost 5, with 23 bases in between. CDR3 amino acids: CASSLRPLDSFLRDTQYF. The DNA for the CDR3 is TGTGCCAGCAGCTTACGGCCCTTAGACTCCTTCCTCCGAGATACGCAGTATTTT.

This clone was seen once. J is TRBJ2-2 and V is TRBV27; 7 bases fit TRBD2. The CDR3 has 15 amino acids. In germline, CDR1 is MNHEY, CDR2 SMNVEV (reference sequence). V dropped 3 bases and J dropped 1; count of bases not matched to a gene: 2. The CDR3 DNA follows: TGTGCCAGCAGTTTGGCGGGGGTGAACACCGGGGAGCTGTTTTTT. This translates into CASSLAGVNTGELFF.

For this clone: At one end the junction does not follow the germline gene, possibly because of a read error. The J gene is TRBJ2-6, the V gene TRBV11-3, with TRBD1 as a possible D gene (5 bases). CDR3 length equals 17 residues. The V gene's germline CDR1 is SGHNT and CDR2 YENEEA. CDR3 nucleotides: TGTGCCAGCAGCTTTCAGAGTTGGGGATCTGGGGCCAACGGCCTGACTTTC. It is translated as CASSFQSWGSGANGLTF.

The chain combines TRBV7-6 with TRBJ2-7; a possible D gene is TRBD2 (6 bases). CDR1 is SGHVS, CDR2 FNYEAQ, per germline. V lost 4 bases and J lost 7, with 26 bases in between. The CDR3 consists of 17 residues. The CDR3 sequence is CASSSTPGGRTMSEQYF. The CDR3 DNA sequence: TGTGCCAGCAGCTCGACCCCCGGGGGACGCACCATGTCGGAGCAGTACTTC.

V is TRBV6-1 and J is TRBJ2-3; TRBD1 matches 7 bases. With V trimmed by 6 bases and J by 6 bases, 9 bases remained unmatched. The CDR3 loop spans 14 amino acids. Germline-derived CDR1 and CDR2 are MNHNS and SASEGT. CDR3 region: CASRPDRVSDTQYF. CDR3 DNA sequence: TGTGCCAGCAGACCTGACAGGGTTAGCGATACGCAGTATTTT.

This clone has a handful of counts. The genes are TRBV7-2 and TRBJ2-1; 7 bases are a match to TRBD2. The CDR3 spans 15 residues. The germline gives CDR1 SGHTA, CDR2 FQGNSA. V was clipped by 3 bases and J by 4 bases; unmatched bases: 6. CDR3 nucleotides: TGTGCCAGCAGCTTGGAGCGGGGACGTTACAATGAGCAGTTCTTC. Its protein product is CASSLERGRYNEQFF.

The V and J genes are TRBV7-9 and TRBJ2-7, with 7 bases aligning to TRBD2. CDR1 and CDR2 (germline): SEHNR, FQNEAQ (reference sequence). With 1 base clipped from V and 2 bases from J, the junction kept 5 bases outside the gene matches. CDR3 size: 15 residues. The CDR3 loop reads CASSLGLADPYEQYF. The CDR3 DNA reads TGTGCCAGCAGCTTAGGTCTAGCGGATCCCTACGAGCAGTACTTC. Variable domain in full (rest from reference TRBV7-9 and TRBJ2-7): DTGVSQNPRHKITKRGQNVTFRCDPISEHNRLYWYRQTLGQGPEFLTYFQNEAQLEKSRLLSDRFSAERPKGSFSTLEIQRTEQGDSAMYLCASSLGLADPYEQYFGPGTRLTVT.

CDR3: CASSSLQGGNTIYF. Written as DNA, the CDR3 is TGTGCCAGCAGCTCCTTACAGGGCGGAAACACCATATATTTT. The genes are TRBV7-9 and TRBJ1-3, with D maybe TRBD1 (6 bases). The CDR3 has 14 residues. V lost 4 bases and J 4 bases, leaving 11 bases between the germline ends. The germline V gene encodes CDR1 SEHNR and CDR2 FQNEAQ (reference sequence).

The gene calls are TRBV7-9 and TRBJ1-5, with a weak D call TRBD1 (5 bases). The CDR3 has 17 amino acids. Germline V gives CDR1 SEHNR, CDR2 FQNEAQ (reference sequence). V lost 4 bases, J lost 3 bases, and 19 bases lay in between. This CDR3 reads CASSSLGGEKHNQPQHF. The CDR3 nucleotides are TGTGCCAGCAGCTCCCTCGGGGGGGAGAAGCACAATCAGCCCCAGCATTTT.

The chain is built from TRBV6-1 and TRBJ2-7, with 10 bases lining up with TRBD2. This CDR3 is 13 amino acids long. The germline CDR1 and CDR2 sequences are MNHNS and SASEGT. V shed 4 bases and J 3 bases; nucleotides not matched to a gene: 0. CDR3 coding DNA: TGTGCCAGCAGTGCTAGCGGGGGCTACGAGCAGTACTTC. Translating gives CASSASGGYEQYF.

This chain connects TRBV12-5 to TRBJ1-1, with D unclear. The CDR3 has 14 amino acids. Germline V gene data show CDR1 as LGHNT and CDR2 as FRNRAP. Trimming pared 4 bases from V and 5 bases from J, leaving 14 bases between. The CDR3 DNA reads TGTGCTAGTGGTTCGGCGGGGTTTTGGACTGAAGCTTTCTTT. This codes for CASGSAGFWTEAFF.

V gene TRBV9 combines with J gene TRBJ1-1; tentative D call: TRBD1 (6 bases). Germline loops: CDR1 SGDLS, CDR2 YYNGEE. V gave up 0 bases and J gave up 1 base, with 19 bases separating them. The CDR3 loop spans 18 amino acids. The CDR3: CASSVGQGIGEWNTEAFF. The CDR3 nucleotides are TGTGCCAGCAGCGTAGGCCAGGGGATAGGGGAATGGAACACTGAAGCTTTCTTT.

On this clone itself: One end of the junction fails to match germline, which may point to a read error. The rearrangement links TRBV6-1 to TRBJ2-4; D remains unclear. Germline CDR1 is MNHNS and CDR2 is SASEGT. The CDR3 covers 16 residues. The CDR3 loop is CASSEGFRPNKNSQYF. DNA for the CDR3: TGTGCCAGCAGTGAAGGATTCAGGCCCAACAAAAACAGTCAGTACTTC.

This clone turned up a few times. CDR3 in amino acids: CASSLGGTNEKLFF. The CDR3 DNA is TGCGCCAGCAGCCTGGGAGGCACTAATGAAAAACTGTTTTTT. This chain joins TRBV5-1 and TRBJ1-4; D ambiguous. Germline values: CDR1 SGHRS, CDR2 YFSETQ. The ends were cut back, 4 bases at V and 2 bases at J, with 9 bases in the middle. The CDR3 is 14 residues long.